This entry concerns a single TCR beta chain. The assay was immunoSEQ multiplex PCR, and TCRdb's table has in-frame clones only and misses some. The repertoire holds about 90,000 clones, under 95% seen once, with approximately 0.25% in the top ten. This sample was taken from a study of technical replicates of blood from a handful of donors. The receptor comes from a human donor in good health. The sequenced sample consisted of T cells isolated from PBMCs.

CDR3 DNA: TGTGCCAGTAGTCCATGGCGGGACGGCGCCTACGAGCAGTACTTC. Its translation: CASSPWRDGAYEQYF. The V gene is TRBV19, the J gene TRBJ2-7; tentative D call: TRBD2 (6 bases). Per the germline V gene, CDR1 is LNHDA and CDR2 is SQIVND (reference sequence). CDR3 length: 15 residues. V lost 5 bases and J lost 2, with 16 bases in between.